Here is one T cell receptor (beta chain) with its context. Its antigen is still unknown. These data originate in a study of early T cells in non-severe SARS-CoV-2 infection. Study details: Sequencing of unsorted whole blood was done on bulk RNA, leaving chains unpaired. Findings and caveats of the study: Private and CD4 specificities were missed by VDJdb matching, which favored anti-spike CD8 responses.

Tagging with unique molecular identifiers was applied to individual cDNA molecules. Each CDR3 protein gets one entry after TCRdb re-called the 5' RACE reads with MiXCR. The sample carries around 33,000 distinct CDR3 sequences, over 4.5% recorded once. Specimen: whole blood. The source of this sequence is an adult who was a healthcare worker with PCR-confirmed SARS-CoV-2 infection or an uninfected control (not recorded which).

This CDR3 is CASTPGAPLTF. The CDR3 DNA follows: TGTGCCAGCACTCCGGGAGCCCCCCTGACTTTC. The chain carries TRBV12-3 or TRBV12-4 and TRBJ2-6; tentative D call: TRBD2 (6 bases). The CDR3 runs to 11 residues. Between the trimmed V and J ends, which lost 7 bases and 15 bases, there was a span of 13 bases.